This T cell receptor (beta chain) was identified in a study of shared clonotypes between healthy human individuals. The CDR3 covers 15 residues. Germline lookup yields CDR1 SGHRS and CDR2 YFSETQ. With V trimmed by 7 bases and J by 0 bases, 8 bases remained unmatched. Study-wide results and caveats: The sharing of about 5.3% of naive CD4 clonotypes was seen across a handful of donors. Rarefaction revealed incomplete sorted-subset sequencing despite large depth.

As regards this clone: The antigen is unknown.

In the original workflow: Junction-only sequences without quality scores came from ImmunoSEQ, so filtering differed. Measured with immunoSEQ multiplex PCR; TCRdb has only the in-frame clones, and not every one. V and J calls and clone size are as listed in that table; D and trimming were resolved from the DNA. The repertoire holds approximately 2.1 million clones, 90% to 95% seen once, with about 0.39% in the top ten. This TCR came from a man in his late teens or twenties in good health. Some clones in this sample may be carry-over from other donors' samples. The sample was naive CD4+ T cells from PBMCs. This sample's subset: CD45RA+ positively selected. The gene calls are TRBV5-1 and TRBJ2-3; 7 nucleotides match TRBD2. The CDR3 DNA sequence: TGCGCCAGCCTCCGCAGCGGGATAAGCACAGATACGCAGTATTTT. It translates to CASLRSGISTDTQYF.